The rows below give T cell receptor beta chains drawn from one sample of a study of regulatory T cells in long-lasting Graves disease. One entry per CDR3 protein results from TCRdb running MiXCR on the multiplex PCR reads. This sample carries 350,000 to 550,000 distinct CDR3 sequences, less than 20% of them seen once, and the ten largest clones take 20% to 25%. These data are also associated with another study on T cells in Graves' hyperthyroidism and ophthalmopathy.

The source material was peripheral blood mononuclear cells (PBMCs), sampled at new diagnosis, from a patient treated with antithyroid drugs. These receptors came from a woman younger than 35 with Graves disease. Both conserved end residues are part of each CDR3. A D gene is named only where the DNA matches it firmly. Only part of the rows carry a size: once, few, many, or a class if the clone is expanded.

j_call v_call clone_size d_call cdr3_nt cdr3_aa
TRBJ2-2 TRBV24-1 once TRBD2 TGTGCCACCAGTGACCTAGCGGGAGGAAATACCGGGGAGCTGTTTTTT CATSDLAGGNTGELFF
TRBJ1-2 TRBV5-1 few TRBD1 TGCGCCAGCAGTCAGCCGGGACAGGGAGATGGCTACACCTTC CASSQPGQGDGYTF
TRBJ1-1 TRBV5-1 NA NA TGCGCCAGCAGCTTTGACGGAACGCTTTCGAACACTGAAGCTTTCTTT CASSFDGTLSNTEAFF
TRBJ2-3 TRBV6-9 few NA TGTGCCAGCAGTTATGCGAGGGGAGATACGCAGTATTTT CASSYARGDTQYF
TRBJ2-1 TRBV19 NA NA TGTGCCAGTAGTATACTAGACAATGAGCAGTTCTTC CASSILDNEQFF
TRBJ2-7 TRBV9 few NA TGTGCCAGCAGCGTAGGCTTGGGCTCCTACGAGCAGTACTTC CASSVGLGSYEQYF
TRBJ2-1 TRBV9 few TRBD2 TGTGCCAGCAGCGGACTAGCGGGAGCATCCTACAATGAGCAGTTCTTC CASSGLAGASYNEQFF
TRBJ2-1 TRBV3-1 many TRBD2 TGTGCCAGCAGCCAGGAGAGACTAGCGGGAGGTCGTATCAATGAGCAGTTCTTC CASSQERLAGGRINEQFF
TRBJ2-5 TRBV3-1 NA NA TGTGGCAGCAGCCCGAAGCCGGGACACCCGAGGGAGACCCAGTACTTC CGSSPKPGHPRETQYF
TRBJ2-7 TRBV19 few TRBD2 TGTGCCAGTAGTGTTGGGGCTAGCGGGAACGAGCAGTACTTC CASSVGASGNEQYF
TRBJ2-1 TRBV28 many TRBD2 TGTGCCAGCAGTGAGCACCTAGCGGGAATCGACAATGAGCAGTTCTTC CASSEHLAGIDNEQFF
TRBJ2-7 TRBV5-1 many TRBD1 TGCGCCAGCCGAGGGGGCGCTGCTGACGAGCAGTACTTC CASRGGAADEQYF
TRBJ1-2 TRBV19 NA NA TGTGCCAGTAGTGAAAGGGGGATCAACTATGGCTACACCTTC CASSERGINYGYTF
TRBJ1-1 TRBV11-2 NA NA TGTGCCAGCAGCTTAGTTCCCCGGACGGTGAACACTGAAGCTTTCTTT CASSLVPRTVNTEAFF
TRBJ1-1 TRBV6-1 many TRBD1 TGTGCCAGCAGCTTCCACAGGGGGATGAACACTGAAGCTTTCTTT CASSFHRGMNTEAFF
TRBJ2-7 TRBV30 many TRBD2 TGTGCCTGGGCCCGGGCGGGAGGGCTCAACGAGCAGTACTTC CAWARAGGLNEQYF
TRBJ1-2 TRBV30 many NA TGTGCCTGGAGTGTAGGCTATGGGCTCTATGGCTACACCTTC CAWSVGYGLYGYTF
TRBJ2-3 TRBV4-1 few NA TGCGCCAGCAGCTACGTCGGGACCCCAGATACGCAGTATTTT CASSYVGTPDTQYF
TRBJ2-1 TRBV3-1 few NA TGTGCCAGCAGCCCCGTATGGCAGGATTTTGAGCAGTTCTTC CASSPVWQDFEQFF
TRBJ1-5 TRBV20-1 NA TRBD1 TGCAGTGGGACCGCAGGGGGCGATCAGCCCCAGCATTTT CSGTAGGDQPQHF
TRBJ1-2 TRBV28 many NA TGTGCCAGCAGCCCCCGGGGAGGGAACTATGGCTACACCTTC CASSPRGGNYGYTF
TRBJ2-5 TRBV28 many NA TGTGCCAGCAGTTCCAGCTGGGACTTACCTCCGGGGACCCAGTACTTC CASSSSWDLPPGTQYF
TRBJ2-4 TRBV12-3/TRBV12-4 few TRBD1 TGTGCCAGCGGGACCGGGACAGGGGATGACATTCAGTACTTC CASGTGTGDDIQYF